The next 5 T cell receptor beta chains were all read from a single sample in a study of T cell repertoires in cytomegalovirus infection. No antigen is known for these receptors. TCRdb re-analysed the reads in MiXCR, keeping a single row per CDR3 protein. The sample lists 40,000 to 55,000 distinct CDR3 sequences; about 18% were seen once. The sequenced sample was CD8+ T cells from cultured PBMCs, obtained from culture after CMV antigen stimulation. These TCRs come from a human donor in good health (CMV status not recorded). Some clones in this sample may be carry-over from other donors' samples.

This clonotype was counted only a few times. The chain joins TRBV6-2 or TRBV6-3 to TRBJ2-3; TRBD2 is a possible D gene (5 bases). V was trimmed by 6 bases and J by 2 bases, leaving 9 bases between them. This CDR3 is built from 13 residues. Per the germline V gene, CDR1 is MNHEY and CDR2 is SVGEGT. CDR3 nucleotides: TGTGCCAGCAGCTCTAGCCCCACAGATACGCAGTATTTT. It is translated as CASSSSPTDTQYF.

The chain joins TRBV7-6 to TRBJ2-4, with TRBD1 as a possible D gene (6 bases). The CDR3 runs 15 residues. CDR1 and CDR2 (germline): SGHVS, FNYEAQ. V was trimmed by 5 bases and J by 3 bases, leaving 14 bases between them. This CDR3 is CASSKKQGGKNIQYF. CDR3 bases: TGTGCCAGCAGCAAGAAACAGGGCGGCAAAAACATTCAGTACTTC.

This sequence joins TRBV19 and TRBJ1-5, with a possible D match to TRBD1 (5 bases). CDR3 length equals 17 residues. The germline CDR1 and CDR2 sequences are LNHDA and SQIVND (reference sequence). The V gene lost 3 bases and the J gene lost 2 bases, with 17 bases spanning the gap. CDR3 in amino acids: CASSIRDRRIGNQPQHF. In DNA form, the CDR3 reads TGTGCCAGTAGTATCCGGGACCGTCGGATAGGCAATCAGCCCCAGCATTTT.

This sequence joins TRBV28 and TRBJ2-7; D is perhaps TRBD2 (6 bases). Trimming stripped 7 bases from V and 0 bases from J, with 13 bases between. The CDR3 length is 14 residues. CDR1 and CDR2 from the germline V gene are MDHEN and SYDVKM. The CDR3 region is CASIGGRYSYEQYF. DNA of the CDR3: TGTGCCAGCATTGGGGGGAGATACTCCTACGAGCAGTACTTC.

The chain is built from TRBV6-2 or TRBV6-3 and TRBJ2-3; D may be TRBD2 (5 bases). V lost 5 bases and J lost 4, with 19 bases in between. CDR3 length equals 16 residues. Germline V CDR1 and CDR2: MNHEY, SVGEGT. In DNA form, the CDR3 reads TGTGCCAGCAGTCTCCTAGCCGTCCCCCGGGCAGATACGCAGTATTTT. Amino acids: CASSLLAVPRADTQYF.